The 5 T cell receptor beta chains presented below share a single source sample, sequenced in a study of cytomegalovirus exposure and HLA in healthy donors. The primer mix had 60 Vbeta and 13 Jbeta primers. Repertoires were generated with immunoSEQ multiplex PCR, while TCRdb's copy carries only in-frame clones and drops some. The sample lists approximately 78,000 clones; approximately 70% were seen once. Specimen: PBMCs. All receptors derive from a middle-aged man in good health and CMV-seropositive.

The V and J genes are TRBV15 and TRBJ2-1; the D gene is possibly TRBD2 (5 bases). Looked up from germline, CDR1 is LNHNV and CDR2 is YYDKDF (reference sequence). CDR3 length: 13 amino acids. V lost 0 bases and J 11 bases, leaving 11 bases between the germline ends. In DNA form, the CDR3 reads TGTGCCACCAGCAGAGATCCCGGGGTCAAGCAGTTCTTC. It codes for CATSRDPGVKQFF.

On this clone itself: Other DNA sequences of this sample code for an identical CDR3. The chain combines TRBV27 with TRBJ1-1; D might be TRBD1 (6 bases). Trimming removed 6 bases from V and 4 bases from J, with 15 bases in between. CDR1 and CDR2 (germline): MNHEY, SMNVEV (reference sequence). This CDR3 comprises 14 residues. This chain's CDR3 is CASSDTGGFTEAFF. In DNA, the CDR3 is TGTGCCAGCAGCGACACGGGGGGCTTCACTGAAGCTTTCTTT.

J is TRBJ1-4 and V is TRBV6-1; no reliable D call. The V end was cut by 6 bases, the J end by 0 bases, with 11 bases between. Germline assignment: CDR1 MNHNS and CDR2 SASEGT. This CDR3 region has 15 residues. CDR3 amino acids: CASSLRLATNEKLFF. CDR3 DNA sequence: TGTGCCAGCAGCCTAAGACTGGCAACTAATGAAAAACTGTTTTTT.

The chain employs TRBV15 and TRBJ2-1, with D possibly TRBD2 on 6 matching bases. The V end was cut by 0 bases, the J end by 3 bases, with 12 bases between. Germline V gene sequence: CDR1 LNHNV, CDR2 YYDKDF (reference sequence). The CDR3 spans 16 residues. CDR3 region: CATSREVVGLYNEQFF. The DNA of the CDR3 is TGTGCCACCAGCAGAGAAGTTGTGGGACTCTACAATGAGCAGTTCTTC.

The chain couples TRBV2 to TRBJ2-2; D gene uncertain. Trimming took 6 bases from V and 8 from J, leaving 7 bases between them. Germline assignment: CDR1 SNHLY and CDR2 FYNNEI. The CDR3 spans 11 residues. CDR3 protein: CASSDRGELFF. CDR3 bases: TGTGCCAGCAGCGATCGGGGGGAGCTGTTTTTT.